These T cell receptor beta chains were read from a single sample in a study of metastatic and nonmetastatic thyroid tumors. TCRdb re-called the PCR reads with MiXCR. The table shows 25,000 to 30,000 clones, with around a quarter occurring only once. Sequenced input: blood. The receptors come from a female donor with papillary thyroid cancer or a benign thyroid nodule (not recorded which). Some clones in this sample may be carry-over from other donors' samples. The CDR3 runs from the conserved cysteine through the conserved F or W. The order of the fields is J gene, D gene, V gene, CDR3 length, clone size, CDR3 DNA, CDR3 protein. The D gene is left open where the match is weak. Expanded clones get a size class; other rows say once, few or many, or leave the size out.

>TRBJ1-2|TRBD1|TRBV5-1|16|.
TGCGCCAGCAGCTCGCCCCCGGGACAGGGGTATCATGGCTACACCTTC
CASSSPPGQGYHGYTF
>TRBJ2-1|.|TRBV11-2|16|.
TGTGCCAGCAGCCCCTTCCCACTGTGCTCCTACAATGAGCAGTTCTTC
CASSPFPLCSYNEQFF
>TRBJ1-2|TRBD1|TRBV28|14|many
TGTGCCAGCAGCTACACCGGGACAGGGGATGGCTACACCTTC
CASSYTGTGDGYTF
>TRBJ1-2|TRBD1|TRBV6-4|14|many
TGTGCCAGCAGTCCCGGGACAGGGGACTATGGCTACACCTTC
CASSPGTGDYGYTF
>TRBJ2-7|.|TRBV18|15|.
TGTGCCATCTCAACTGCCGGGACTGGTGTCTACGAGCAGTACTTC
CAISTAGTGVYEQYF
>TRBJ2-1|TRBD2|TRBV3-1|16|many
TGTGCCAGCAGGCCTACTAGCGGGGGGGACTACAATGAGCAGTTCTTC
CASRPTSGGDYNEQFF
>TRBJ2-1|.|TRBV28|15|many
TGTGCCAGCAGCCACGGGGCGCTAGGGTACAATGAGCAGTTCTTC
CASSHGALGYNEQFF
>TRBJ2-2|TRBD2|TRBV11-2|14|.
TGTGCCAGCAGCCTAATGACTAGCCCCGGGGAGCTGTTTTTT
CASSLMTSPGELFF
>TRBJ2-1|TRBD1|TRBV6-4|16|many
TGTGCCAGCAGTTTATCCGGGACAGGGGAGTACAATGAGCAGTTCTTC
CASSLSGTGEYNEQFF
>TRBJ2-7|TRBD2|TRBV4-2|21|.
TGTGCCAGCAGCCCAGGTGGGACTAGCGGGAGGGCGTCATCAACCTCCCACGAGCAGTACTTC
CASSPGGTSGRASSTSHEQYF
>TRBJ2-1|.|TRBV11-3|13|few
TGTGCCAGAAGCTTAGATCTGAACAATGAGCAGTCCTTC
CARSLDLNNEQSF
>TRBJ2-5|.|TRBV6-5|12|few
TGTGCCAGCAGCCAACTTCGGGGGACCAAGTACTTC
CASSQLRGTKYF
>TRBJ1-5|TRBD1|TRBV10-1|13|many
TGCGCCAGCTCGGGGGACAGAGGTCAGCCCCAGCATTTT
CASSGDRGQPQHF
>TRBJ2-1|.|TRBV19|13|many
TGTGCCAGTAGGGACGGCTCCTACAATGAGCAGTTCTTC
CASRDGSYNEQFF
>TRBJ2-7|.|TRBV5-1|14|many
TGCGCCAGCAGCTTGGGAGGTGAGCTGGGAGAGCAGTACTTC
CASSLGGELGEQYF
>TRBJ2-2|.|TRBV20-1|13|many
TGCAGTGCTAGTGCAGACCGAGGAGGGGAGCTGTTTTTT
CSASADRGGELFF
>TRBJ1-1|.|TRBV20-1|15|once
TGCGGTCGTTTGGACCCGGGGGTACTGAACACTGAAGCTTTCTTT
CGRLDPGVLNTEAFF
>TRBJ2-7|.|TRBV14|12|many
TGTGCCAGCAGCCAAGTAGTTTACGAGCAGTACTTC
CASSQVVYEQYF
>TRBJ2-7|TRBD1|TRBV25-1|15|medium-sized
TGTGCCAGCAGTGATCCGGGACAGGGCCCCTACGAGCAGTACTTC
CASSDPGQGPYEQYF
>TRBJ2-7|TRBD1|TRBV20-1|14|once
TGCAGTGCTATACCGGGGACAGGGTTCGACGAGCAGTACTTC
CSAIPGTGFDEQYF
>TRBJ1-3|TRBD1|TRBV20-1|16|.
TGCAGTGCTATATACCACATGACAGGGTCTGGAAACACCATATATTTT
CSAIYHMTGSGNTIYF
>TRBJ2-3|TRBD1|TRBV19|14|few
TGTGCCAGTAGGACCGGGACAGTTGGCAATACGCAGTATTTT
CASRTGTVGNTQYF
>TRBJ2-7|.|TRBV20-1|14|medium-sized
TGCAGTGCTAGAGATCCCCGGGAGCCTTACGAGCAGTACTTC
CSARDPREPYEQYF
>TRBJ2-7|.|TRBV12-3/TRBV12-4|13|medium-sized
TGTGCCAGCAGTTTTACGCCGTCCTACGAGCAGTACTTC
CASSFTPSYEQYF
>TRBJ2-7|.|TRBV20-1|10|many
TGCAGTGCTGGGGGTTGGGAGCAGTACTTC
CSAGGWEQYF
>TRBJ2-7|TRBD2|TRBV20-1|13|.
TGCAGTGCTAGAGGACTAGCGGGCTACGAGCAGTACTTC
CSARGLAGYEQYF
>TRBJ2-5|TRBD2|TRBV6-1|13|many
TGTGCCAGCAGTGAATCCGGGGGGTGGACCCAGTACTTC
CASSESGGWTQYF
>TRBJ2-2|.|TRBV6-1|12|few
TGTGCCAGCAGGTGGATGGCCGGGGAGCTGTTTTTT
CASRWMAGELFF
>TRBJ2-5|TRBD2|TRBV4-1|15|many
TGCGCCAGCAGCCCCCACGGAGCGGGAGGCGAGACCCAGTACTTC
CASSPHGAGGETQYF
>TRBJ2-7|.|TRBV30|11|.
TGTGCCTGGGGCGTACGCTACGAGCAGTACTTC
CAWGVRYEQYF
>TRBJ1-5|TRBD1|TRBV4-2|17|.
TGTGCCAGCCGGGACAGGGAATCCTTGGGAGTAAATCAGCCCCAGCATTTT
CASRDRESLGVNQPQHF
>TRBJ2-1|TRBD2|TRBV29-1|15|many
TGCAGCGCCTACCGCGCGGGAGACGGTCTCAATGAGCAGTTCTTC
CSAYRAGDGLNEQFF
>TRBJ2-3|.|TRBV7-9|15|many
TGTGCCAGCAGCTCTCAACGGATGGGCACAGATACGCAGTATTTT
CASSSQRMGTDTQYF
>TRBJ1-2|TRBD1|TRBV4-1|15|.
TGCGCCAGCAGCCTAAAGACCGGGACAGGGGACTGCTACACCTTC
CASSLKTGTGDCYTF
>TRBJ2-1|.|TRBV6-1|11|.
TGTGCCAGCGGCTGGAGCAATGAGCAGTTCTTC
CASGWSNEQFF
>TRBJ2-5|TRBD2|TRBV3-1|16|many
TGTGCCAGCAGCCTGAGGGGACTAGCGGGAAAAGTGACCCAGTACTTC
CASSLRGLAGKVTQYF
>TRBJ2-7|.|TRBV5-1|15|many
TGCGCCAGCAGCTTGGGAGGGGACTCCACCTACGAGCAGTACTTC
CASSLGGDSTYEQYF
>TRBJ2-1|.|TRBV7-9|15|many
TGTGCCAGCAGCTCGTCCGGGACTTTCCTCAATGAGCAGTTCTTC
CASSSSGTFLNEQFF